This T cell receptor beta chain comes out of a study of blood T cell repertoires in COVID-19. Study-level background: Samples representing acute and convalescent COVID-19 were sourced from the United States, Italy and Spain. PBMCs, B-cell-depleted T cells, or T cells were the source of the cDNA or gDNA that made up the material.

Per the original data handling: Using reference gene primer amplification, nucleated cell counts were estimated. Some clones are missing from TCRdb's copy, which holds only in-frame ones; the method was immunoSEQ multiplex PCR. For V, J and clone size, that table is used; D and trimming come from the DNA. The sample lists roughly 290,000 clones; 70% to 90% were seen once. V lost 6 bases to trimming and J lost 4 bases, with 15 bases between them. The CDR3 has 14 amino acids. The V gene's germline CDR1 is MNHEY and CDR2 SVGAGI. Source material: peripheral blood. The clonotype was recovered from a woman in her forties or fifties who had recovered from COVID-19. V is TRBV6-5 and J is TRBJ2-5; possibly TRBD1 for D (5 bases). The CDR3 loop reads CASRPRQLGETQYF. The CDR3 coding sequence is TGTGCCAGCAGGCCGCGACAGCTCGGAGAGACCCAGTACTTC.